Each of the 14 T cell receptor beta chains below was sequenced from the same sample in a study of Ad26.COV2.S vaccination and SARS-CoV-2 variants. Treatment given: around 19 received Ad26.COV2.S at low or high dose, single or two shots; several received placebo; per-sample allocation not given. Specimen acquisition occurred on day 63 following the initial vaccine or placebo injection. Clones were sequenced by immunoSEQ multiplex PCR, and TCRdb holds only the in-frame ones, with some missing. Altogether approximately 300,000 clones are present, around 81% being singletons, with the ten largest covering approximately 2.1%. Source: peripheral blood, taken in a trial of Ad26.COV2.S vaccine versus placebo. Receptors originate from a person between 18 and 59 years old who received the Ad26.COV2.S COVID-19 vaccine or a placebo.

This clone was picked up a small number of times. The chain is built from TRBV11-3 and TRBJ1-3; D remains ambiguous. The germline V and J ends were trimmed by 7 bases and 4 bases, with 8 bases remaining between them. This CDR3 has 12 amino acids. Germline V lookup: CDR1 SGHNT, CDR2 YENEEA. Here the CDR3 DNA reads TGTGCCAGCAACGGGAGGGGAAACACCATATATTTT. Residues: CASNGRGNTIYF.

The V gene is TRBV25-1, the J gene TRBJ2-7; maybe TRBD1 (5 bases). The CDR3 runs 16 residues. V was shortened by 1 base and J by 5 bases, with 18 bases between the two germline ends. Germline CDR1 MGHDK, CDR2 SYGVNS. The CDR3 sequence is CASSELGVEQSDEQYF. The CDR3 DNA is TGTGCCAGCAGTGAATTAGGGGTCGAGCAAAGCGACGAGCAGTACTTC.

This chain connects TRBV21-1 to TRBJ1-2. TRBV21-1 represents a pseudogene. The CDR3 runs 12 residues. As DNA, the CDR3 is TGTGCCAGCAGCAAAGGGAATAAAGGCTACACCTTC. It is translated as CASSKGNKGYTF.

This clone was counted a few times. CDR3 coding DNA: TGCGCCAGCAGCCAATACGGGACAGGGGAGGACGAGCAGTACTTC. This sequence encodes CASSQYGTGEDEQYF. V is TRBV4-1 and J is TRBJ2-7; 10 nucleotides agree with TRBD1. Looked up from germline, CDR1 is MGHRA and CDR2 is YSYEKL. This CDR3 has 15 residues. V lost 2 bases, J lost 5 bases, and 6 bases stayed unmatched.

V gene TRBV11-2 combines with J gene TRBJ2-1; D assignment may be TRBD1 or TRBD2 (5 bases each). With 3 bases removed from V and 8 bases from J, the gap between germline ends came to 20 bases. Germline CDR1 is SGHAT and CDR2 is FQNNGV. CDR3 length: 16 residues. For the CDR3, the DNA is TGTGCCAGCAGCTTTCGGAAAGGGACCTTCTTTGATGAGCAGTTCTTC. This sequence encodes CASSFRKGTFFDEQFF.

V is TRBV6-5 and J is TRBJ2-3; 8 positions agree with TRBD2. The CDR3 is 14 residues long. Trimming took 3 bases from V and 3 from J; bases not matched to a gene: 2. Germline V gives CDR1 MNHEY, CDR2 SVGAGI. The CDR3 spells CASSYSGVTDTQYF. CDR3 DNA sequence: TGTGCCAGCAGTTATAGCGGGGTGACAGATACGCAGTATTTT.

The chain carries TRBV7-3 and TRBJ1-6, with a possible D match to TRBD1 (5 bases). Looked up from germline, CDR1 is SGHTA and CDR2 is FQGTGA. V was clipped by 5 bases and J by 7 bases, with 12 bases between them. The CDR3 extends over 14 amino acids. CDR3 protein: CASSRDLFNSPLHF. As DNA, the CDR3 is TGTGCCAGCAGCCGGGACCTATTCAATTCACCCCTCCACTTT.

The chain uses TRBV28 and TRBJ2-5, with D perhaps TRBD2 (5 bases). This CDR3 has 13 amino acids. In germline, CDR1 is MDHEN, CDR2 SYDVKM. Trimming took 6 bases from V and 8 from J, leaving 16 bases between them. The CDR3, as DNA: TGTGCCAGCAGGATAACTAGTGGTTTAACCCAGTACTTC. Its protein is CASRITSGLTQYF.

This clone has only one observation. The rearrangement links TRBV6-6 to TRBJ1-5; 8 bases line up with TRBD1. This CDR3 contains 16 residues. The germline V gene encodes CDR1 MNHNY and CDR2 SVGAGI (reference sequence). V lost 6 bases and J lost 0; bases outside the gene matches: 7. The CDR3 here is CASRQTGEYSNQPQHF. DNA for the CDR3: TGTGCCAGCAGACAGACAGGGGAATATAGCAATCAGCCCCAGCATTTT.

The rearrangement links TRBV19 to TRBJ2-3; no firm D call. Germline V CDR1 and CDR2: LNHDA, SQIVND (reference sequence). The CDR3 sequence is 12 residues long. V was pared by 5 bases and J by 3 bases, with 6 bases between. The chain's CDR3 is CASSWQTDTQYF. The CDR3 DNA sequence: TGTGCCAGTAGTTGGCAGACAGATACGCAGTATTTT.

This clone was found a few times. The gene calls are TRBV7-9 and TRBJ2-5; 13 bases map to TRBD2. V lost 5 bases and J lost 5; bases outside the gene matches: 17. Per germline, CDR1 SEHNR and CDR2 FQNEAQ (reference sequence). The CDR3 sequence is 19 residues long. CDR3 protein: CASSPRRPRTSGGRETQYF. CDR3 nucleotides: TGTGCCAGCAGCCCAAGACGTCCCCGGACTAGCGGGGGCCGGGAGACCCAGTACTTC.

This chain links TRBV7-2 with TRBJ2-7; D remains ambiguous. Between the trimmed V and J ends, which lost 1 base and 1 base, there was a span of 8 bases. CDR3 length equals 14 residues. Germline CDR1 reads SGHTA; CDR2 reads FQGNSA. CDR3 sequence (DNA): TGTGCCAGCAGCTTAGAAATGCTTTCCTACGAGCAGTACTTC. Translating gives CASSLEMLSYEQYF.

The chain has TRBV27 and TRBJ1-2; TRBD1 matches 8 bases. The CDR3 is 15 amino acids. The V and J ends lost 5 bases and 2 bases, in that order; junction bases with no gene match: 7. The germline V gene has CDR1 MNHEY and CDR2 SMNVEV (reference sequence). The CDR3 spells CASSQNRQGNYGYTF. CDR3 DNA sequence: TGTGCCAGCAGTCAAAATCGACAGGGGAACTATGGCTACACCTTC.

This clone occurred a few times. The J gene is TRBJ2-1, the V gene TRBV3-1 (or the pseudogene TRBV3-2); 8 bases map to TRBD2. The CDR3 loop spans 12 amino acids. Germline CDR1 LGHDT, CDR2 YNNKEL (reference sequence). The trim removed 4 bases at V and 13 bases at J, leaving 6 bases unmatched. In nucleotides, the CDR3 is TGTGCCAGCAGCCGAGCGGGGGACACACAGTTCTTC. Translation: CASSRAGDTQFF.